This T cell receptor (beta chain) was recovered during a study of CD8 T cells in ankylosing spondylitis. CDR1 SGHNT and CDR2 YENEEA come from the germline V gene. The CDR3 totals 16 residues. TCRdb reprocessed the 5' RACE reads with MiXCR, giving one entry per CDR3 protein. The sample lists about 140,000 distinct CDR3 sequences, about a third occurring once. This clonotype was seen once. Its antigen remains unidentified. A clone one base away is much larger, so this may be a read error. General study results and limits: Past research had described some motif variants in reactive arthritis synovial fluid and blood.

The source is a male donor with ankylosing spondylitis. The chain joins TRBV11-3 to TRBJ2-2; 10 bases map to TRBD2. Sequencing used synovial fluid, either unsorted or a sorted T cell fraction (not recorded which). CDR3 protein: CASSPSAGGNSGELFF. In DNA form, the CDR3 reads TGTGCCAGCAGCCCCTCAGCGGGGGGGAACTCCGGGGAGCTGTTTTTT.